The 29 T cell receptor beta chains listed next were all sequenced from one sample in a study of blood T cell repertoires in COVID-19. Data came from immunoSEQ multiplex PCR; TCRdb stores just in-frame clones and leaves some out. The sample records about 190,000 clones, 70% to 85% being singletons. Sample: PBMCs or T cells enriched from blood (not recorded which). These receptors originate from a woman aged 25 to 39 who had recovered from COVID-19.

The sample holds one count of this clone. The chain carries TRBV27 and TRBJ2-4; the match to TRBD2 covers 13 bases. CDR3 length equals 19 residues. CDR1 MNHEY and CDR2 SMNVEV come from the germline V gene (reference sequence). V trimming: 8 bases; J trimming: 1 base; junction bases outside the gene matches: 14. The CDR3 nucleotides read TGTGCCAGCGGCAGAGTGTGGACTAGCGGGAGCGGGGCCAAAAACATTCAGTACTTC. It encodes CASGRVWTSGSGAKNIQYF.

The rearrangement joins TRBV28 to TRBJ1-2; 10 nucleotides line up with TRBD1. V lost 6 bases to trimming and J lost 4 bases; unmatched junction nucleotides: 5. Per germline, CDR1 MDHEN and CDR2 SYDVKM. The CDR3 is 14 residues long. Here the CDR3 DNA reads TGTGCCAGCAGACCAGGGACAGGGGTCTATGGCTACACCTTC. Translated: CASRPGTGVYGYTF.

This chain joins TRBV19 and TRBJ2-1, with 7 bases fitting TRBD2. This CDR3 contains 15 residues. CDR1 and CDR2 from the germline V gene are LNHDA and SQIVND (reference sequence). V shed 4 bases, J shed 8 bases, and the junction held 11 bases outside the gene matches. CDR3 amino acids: CASSTHLRLAYEQFF. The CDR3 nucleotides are TGTGCCAGTAGTACCCATCTCAGACTAGCCTATGAGCAGTTCTTC.

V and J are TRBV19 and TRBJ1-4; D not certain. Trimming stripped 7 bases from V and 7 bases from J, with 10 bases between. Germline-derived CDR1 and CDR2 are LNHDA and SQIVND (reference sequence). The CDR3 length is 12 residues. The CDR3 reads CASNSRGEKLFF. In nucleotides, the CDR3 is TGTGCCAGTAATTCAAGAGGTGAAAAACTGTTTTTT.

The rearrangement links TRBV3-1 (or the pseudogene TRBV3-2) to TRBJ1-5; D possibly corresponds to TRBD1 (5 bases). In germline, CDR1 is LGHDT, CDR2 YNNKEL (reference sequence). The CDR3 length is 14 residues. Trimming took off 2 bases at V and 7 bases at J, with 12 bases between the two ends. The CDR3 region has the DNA TGTGCCAGCAGCCAAAGAACAGGAGACCAGCCCCAGCATTTT. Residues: CASSQRTGDQPQHF.

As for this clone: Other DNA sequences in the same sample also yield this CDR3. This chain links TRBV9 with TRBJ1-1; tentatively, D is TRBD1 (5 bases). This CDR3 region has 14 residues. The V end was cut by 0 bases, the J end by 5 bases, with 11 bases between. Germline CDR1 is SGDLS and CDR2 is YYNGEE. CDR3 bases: TGTGCCAGCAGCGTAGCGGCGGGGGGAACTGAAGCTTTCTTT. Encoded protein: CASSVAAGGTEAFF.

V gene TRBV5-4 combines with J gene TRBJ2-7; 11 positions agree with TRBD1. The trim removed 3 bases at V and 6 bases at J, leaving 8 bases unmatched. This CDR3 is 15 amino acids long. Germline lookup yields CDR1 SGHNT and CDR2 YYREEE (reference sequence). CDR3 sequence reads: CASSWGRDRGGEQYV. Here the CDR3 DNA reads TGTGCCAGCAGCTGGGGACGGGACAGGGGGGGCGAGCAGTACGTC.

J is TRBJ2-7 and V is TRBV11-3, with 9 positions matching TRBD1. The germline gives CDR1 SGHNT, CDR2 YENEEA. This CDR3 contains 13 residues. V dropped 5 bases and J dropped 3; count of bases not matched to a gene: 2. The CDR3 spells CASSPDRGYEQYF. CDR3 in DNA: TGTGCCAGCAGCCCGGACAGGGGCTACGAGCAGTACTTC.

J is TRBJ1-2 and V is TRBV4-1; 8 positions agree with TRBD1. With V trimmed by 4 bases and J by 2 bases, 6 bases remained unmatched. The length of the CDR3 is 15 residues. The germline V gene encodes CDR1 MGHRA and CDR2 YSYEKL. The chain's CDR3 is CASSPSRGPNYGYTF. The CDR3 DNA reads TGCGCCAGCAGCCCCAGCAGGGGGCCCAACTATGGCTACACCTTC.

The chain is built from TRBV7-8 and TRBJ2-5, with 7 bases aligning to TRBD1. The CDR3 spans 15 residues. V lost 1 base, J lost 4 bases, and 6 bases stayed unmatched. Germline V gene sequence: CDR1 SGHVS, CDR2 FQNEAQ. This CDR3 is CASSLVRGLGETQYF. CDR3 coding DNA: TGTGCCAGCAGCTTAGTAAGGGGGCTGGGAGAGACCCAGTACTTC.

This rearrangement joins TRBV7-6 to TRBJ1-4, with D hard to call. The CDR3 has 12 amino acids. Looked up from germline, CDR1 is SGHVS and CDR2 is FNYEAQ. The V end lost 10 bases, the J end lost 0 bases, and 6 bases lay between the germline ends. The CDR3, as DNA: TGTGCCACCATAGCAACTAATGAAAAACTGTTTTTT. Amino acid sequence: CATIATNEKLFF.

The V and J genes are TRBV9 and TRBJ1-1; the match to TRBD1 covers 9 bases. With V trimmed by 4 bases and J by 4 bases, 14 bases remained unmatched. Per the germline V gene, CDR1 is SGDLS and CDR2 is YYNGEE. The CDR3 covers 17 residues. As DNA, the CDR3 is TGTGCCAGCAGCCCTCTCAAACGGGGGGGACAGGGCACTGAAGCTTTCTTT. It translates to CASSPLKRGGQGTEAFF.

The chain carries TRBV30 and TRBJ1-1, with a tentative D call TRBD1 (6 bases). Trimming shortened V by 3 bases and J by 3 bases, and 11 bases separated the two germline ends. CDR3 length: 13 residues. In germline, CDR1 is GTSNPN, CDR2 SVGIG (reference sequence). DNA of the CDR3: TGTGCCTGGAGCGGCGAGGGGGACACTGAAGCTTTCTTT. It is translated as CAWSGEGDTEAFF.

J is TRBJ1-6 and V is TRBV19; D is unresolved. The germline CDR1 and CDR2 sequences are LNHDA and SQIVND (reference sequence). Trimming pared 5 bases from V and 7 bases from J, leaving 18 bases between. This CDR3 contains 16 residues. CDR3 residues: CASSVRRTDKNSPLHF. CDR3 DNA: TGTGCCAGTAGTGTCAGGAGGACCGACAAGAATTCACCCCTCCACTTT.

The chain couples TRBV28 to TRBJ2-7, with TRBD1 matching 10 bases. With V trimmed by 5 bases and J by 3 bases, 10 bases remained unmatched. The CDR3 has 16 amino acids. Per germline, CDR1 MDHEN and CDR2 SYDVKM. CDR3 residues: CASSPQRQGASYEQYF. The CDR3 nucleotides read TGTGCCAGCAGTCCCCAGAGACAGGGGGCAAGCTACGAGCAGTACTTC.

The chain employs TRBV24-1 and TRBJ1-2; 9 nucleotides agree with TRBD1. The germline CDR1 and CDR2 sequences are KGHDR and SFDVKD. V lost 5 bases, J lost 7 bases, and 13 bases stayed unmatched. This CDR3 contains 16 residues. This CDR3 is CATSAETGGRKGGYTF. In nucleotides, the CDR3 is TGTGCCACCAGTGCCGAAACAGGGGGCCGAAAAGGTGGCTACACCTTC.

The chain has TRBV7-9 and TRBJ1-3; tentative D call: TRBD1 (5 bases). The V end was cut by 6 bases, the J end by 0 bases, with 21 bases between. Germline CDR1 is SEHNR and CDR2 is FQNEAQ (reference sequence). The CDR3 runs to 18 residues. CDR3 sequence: CASSKTDFRTNSGNTIYF. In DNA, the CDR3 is TGTGCCAGCAGTAAGACAGACTTCCGCACTAACTCTGGAAACACCATATATTTT.

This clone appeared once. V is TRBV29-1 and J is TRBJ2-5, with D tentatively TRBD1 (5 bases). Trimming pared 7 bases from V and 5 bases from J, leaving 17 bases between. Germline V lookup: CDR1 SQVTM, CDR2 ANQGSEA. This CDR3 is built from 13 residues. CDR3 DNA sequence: TGCAGCGCGCCTCCCCAGGGCCGGGAGACCCAGTACTTC. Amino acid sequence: CSAPPQGRETQYF.

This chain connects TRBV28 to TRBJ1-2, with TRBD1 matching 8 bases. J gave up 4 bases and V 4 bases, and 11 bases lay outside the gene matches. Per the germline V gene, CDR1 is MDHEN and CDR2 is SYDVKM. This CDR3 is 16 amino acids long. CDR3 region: CASSSLGQVMTYGYTF. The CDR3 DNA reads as TGTGCCAGCAGTTCCCTGGGACAGGTTATGACCTATGGCTACACCTTC.

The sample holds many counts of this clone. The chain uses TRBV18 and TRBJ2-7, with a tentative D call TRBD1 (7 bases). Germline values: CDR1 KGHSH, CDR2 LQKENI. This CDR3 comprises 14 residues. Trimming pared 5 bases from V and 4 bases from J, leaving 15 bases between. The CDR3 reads CASSSVEGAYEQYF. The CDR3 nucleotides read TGTGCCAGCTCATCCGTGGAGGGGGCATACGAGCAGTACTTC. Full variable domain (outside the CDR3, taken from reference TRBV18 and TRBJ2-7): NAGVMQNPRHLVRRRGQEARLRCSPMKGHSHVYWYRQLPEEGLKFMVYLQKENIIDESGMPKERFSAEFPKEGPSILRIQQVVRGDSAAYFCASSSVEGAYEQYFGPGTRLTVT.

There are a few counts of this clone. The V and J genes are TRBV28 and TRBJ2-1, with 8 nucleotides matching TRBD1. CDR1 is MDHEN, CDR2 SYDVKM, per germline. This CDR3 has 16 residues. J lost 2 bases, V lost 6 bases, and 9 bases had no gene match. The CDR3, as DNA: TGTGCCAGCAGATCTCTCACAGGGGGGACCTACAATGAGCAGTTCTTC. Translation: CASRSLTGGTYNEQFF.

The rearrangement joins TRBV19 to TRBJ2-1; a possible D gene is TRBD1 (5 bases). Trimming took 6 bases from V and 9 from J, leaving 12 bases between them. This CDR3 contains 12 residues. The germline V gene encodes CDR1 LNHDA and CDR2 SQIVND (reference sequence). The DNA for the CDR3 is TGTGCCAGTAGCATCAGGGTAGGTGAGCAGTTCTTC. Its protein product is CASSIRVGEQFF.

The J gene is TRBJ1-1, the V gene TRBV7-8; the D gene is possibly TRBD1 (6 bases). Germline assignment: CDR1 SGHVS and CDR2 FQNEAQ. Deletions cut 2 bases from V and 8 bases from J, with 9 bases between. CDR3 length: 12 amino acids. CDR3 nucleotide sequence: TGTGCCAGCAGCTTATTGACAGGAGAAGCTTTCTTT. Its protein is CASSLLTGEAFF.

The CDR3: CASSLTGQGAYNEQFF. CDR3 DNA: TGCGCCAGCAGCTTGACGGGGCAGGGGGCTTACAATGAGCAGTTCTTC. This rearrangement joins TRBV5-1 to TRBJ2-1; TRBD1 agrees at 8 bases. The V and J ends lost 1 base and 4 bases, in that order; junction bases with no gene match: 7. The germline V gene has CDR1 SGHRS and CDR2 YFSETQ. The CDR3 runs 16 residues.

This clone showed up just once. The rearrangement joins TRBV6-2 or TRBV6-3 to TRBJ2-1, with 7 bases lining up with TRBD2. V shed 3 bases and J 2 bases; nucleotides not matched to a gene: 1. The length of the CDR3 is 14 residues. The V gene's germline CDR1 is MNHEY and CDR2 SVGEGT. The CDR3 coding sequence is TGTGCCAGCAGTTATCTAGCGGCCTACAATGAGCAGTTCTTC. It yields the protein CASSYLAAYNEQFF.

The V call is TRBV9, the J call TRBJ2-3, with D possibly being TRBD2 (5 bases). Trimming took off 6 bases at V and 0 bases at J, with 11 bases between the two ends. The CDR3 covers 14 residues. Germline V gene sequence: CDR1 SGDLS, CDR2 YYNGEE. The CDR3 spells CASTHGGSTDTQYF. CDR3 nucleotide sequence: TGTGCCAGCACCCATGGCGGGAGCACAGATACGCAGTATTTT.

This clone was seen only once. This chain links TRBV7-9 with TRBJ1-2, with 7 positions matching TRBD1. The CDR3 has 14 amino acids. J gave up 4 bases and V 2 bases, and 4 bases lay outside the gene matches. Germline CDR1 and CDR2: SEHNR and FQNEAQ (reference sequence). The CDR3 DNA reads TGTGCCAGCAGCTTACTGGGACAGCCCTATGGCTACACCTTC. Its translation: CASSLLGQPYGYTF. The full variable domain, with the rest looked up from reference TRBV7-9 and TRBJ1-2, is DTGVSQNPRHKITKRGQNVTFRCDPISEHNRLYWYRQTLGQGPEFLTYFQNEAQLEKSRLLSDRFSAERPKGSFSTLEIQRTEQGDSAMYLCASSLLGQPYGYTFGSGTRLTVV.

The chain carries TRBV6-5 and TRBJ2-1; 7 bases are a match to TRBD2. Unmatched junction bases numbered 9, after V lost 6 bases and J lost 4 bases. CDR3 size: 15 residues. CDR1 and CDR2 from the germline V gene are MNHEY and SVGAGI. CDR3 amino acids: CASSVLGGRYNEQFF. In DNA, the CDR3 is TGTGCCAGCAGCGTTCTCGGCGGGAGATACAATGAGCAGTTCTTC.

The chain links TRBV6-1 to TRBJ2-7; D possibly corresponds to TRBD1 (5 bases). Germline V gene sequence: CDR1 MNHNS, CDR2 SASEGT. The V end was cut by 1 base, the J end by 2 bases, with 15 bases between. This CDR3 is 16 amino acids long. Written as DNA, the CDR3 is TGTGCCAGCAGTGAAGAGCCCGGGCCAGGGCCCTACGAGCAGTACGTC. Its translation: CASSEEPGPGPYEQYV.